Following are 19 T cell receptor beta chains from one sample sequenced in a study of cytomegalovirus exposure and HLA in healthy donors. Amplification used 60 Vbeta primers and 13 Jbeta primers. Some clones are missing from TCRdb's copy, which holds only in-frame ones; the method was immunoSEQ multiplex PCR. Among approximately 170,000 clones listed, around 68% were seen once. The specimen was PBMCs. Every receptor here comes from a woman in her forties in good health and CMV-seropositive.

The chain couples TRBV19 to TRBJ2-1; a weak D match, TRBD2 (5 bases). Between the trimmed V and J ends, which lost 4 bases and 7 bases, there was a span of 20 bases. The CDR3 has 16 residues. From germline, CDR1 is LNHDA and CDR2 SQIVND (reference sequence). In DNA, the CDR3 is TGTGCCAGTAGTAGCCCCTCTAGGGTATCGGGAAATGAGCAGTTCTTC. It codes for CASSSPSRVSGNEQFF.

The gene calls are TRBV27 and TRBJ2-7; 12 bases map to TRBD2. The germline gives CDR1 MNHEY, CDR2 SMNVEV (reference sequence). J was trimmed by 4 bases and V by 1 base; bases with no gene match: 2. The CDR3 extends over 15 amino acids. In nucleotides, the CDR3 is TGTGCCAGCAGTTTATGGACTAGCGGGATGTACGAGCAGTACTTC. Translation gives CASSLWTSGMYEQYF.

This chain connects TRBV18 to TRBJ1-2, with no clear D. The CDR3 loop spans 13 amino acids. Germline CDR1 reads KGHSH; CDR2 reads LQKENI. V was shortened by 0 bases and J by 4 bases, with 6 bases between the two germline ends. In DNA, the CDR3 is TGTGCCAGCTCACCACCCGGAGGCTATGGCTACACCTTC. Its protein product is CASSPPGGYGYTF.

There are a few counts of this clone. The chain has TRBV4-1 and TRBJ1-1, with D perhaps TRBD1 (6 bases). In germline, CDR1 is MGHRA, CDR2 YSYEKL. Between the trimmed V and J ends, which lost 2 bases and 4 bases, there was a span of 20 bases. The CDR3 runs 17 residues. The DNA of the CDR3 is TGCGCCAGCAGCCAAACACCGACAGTTATAGGGGGCACTGAAGCTTTCTTT. It specifies CASSQTPTVIGGTEAFF.

This clone was picked up one time. This rearrangement joins TRBV28 to TRBJ2-5, with unresolved D. CDR3 length: 14 residues. V was shortened by 3 bases and J by 0 bases, with 8 bases between the two germline ends. Germline V lookup: CDR1 MDHEN, CDR2 SYDVKM. This chain's CDR3 is CASSFLRDQETQYF. The CDR3 coding sequence is TGTGCCAGCAGTTTCCTCCGAGACCAAGAGACCCAGTACTTC.

J is TRBJ2-7 and V is TRBV6-5; no clear D. Looked up from germline, CDR1 is MNHEY and CDR2 is SVGAGI. This CDR3 has 13 residues. The V end lost 5 bases, the J end lost 3 bases, and 11 bases lay between the germline ends. Here the CDR3 reads CASSPRVFYEQYF. In DNA, the CDR3 is TGTGCCAGCAGTCCCCGGGTCTTCTACGAGCAGTACTTC.

The chain links TRBV4-3 to TRBJ2-5, with 12 bases that match TRBD2. The DNA end is more similar to TRBJ2-7, so the J call may be wrong. Germline V CDR1 and CDR2: LGHNA, YSLEER. There are 20 residues in the CDR3. Here the CDR3 reads CASSQDAPSSGRVSGYEQYF. In DNA form, the CDR3 reads TGCGCCAGCAGCCAAGATGCCCCCTCTAGCGGGAGGGTTTCGGGCTACGAGCAGTACTTC.

J is TRBJ2-4 and V is TRBV29-1; D is uncertain. The V and J ends lost 5 bases and 0 bases respectively, with 11 bases between them. Germline V CDR1 and CDR2: SQVTM, ANQGSEA. This CDR3 contains 14 residues. DNA of the CDR3: TGCAGCGTTAAAACGAAACTAGCCAAAAACATTCAGTACTTC. Its translation: CSVKTKLAKNIQYF.

This chain links TRBV27 with TRBJ1-5, with 8 bases that match TRBD1. Germline assignment: CDR1 MNHEY and CDR2 SMNVEV (reference sequence). The trim removed 5 bases at V and 4 bases at J, leaving 4 bases unmatched. The CDR3 is 14 residues long. Written as DNA, the CDR3 is TGTGCCAGCAGTCTCCGGACAGGGAATCAGCCCCAGCATTTT. This encodes CASSLRTGNQPQHF.

In DNA, the CDR3 is TGTGCCAGCAGCGCAAACAGGGGGTTTTCCTACAATGAGCAGTTCTTC. It is translated as CASSANRGFSYNEQFF. The J gene is TRBJ2-1, the V gene TRBV9, with 8 bases fitting TRBD1. Germline lookup yields CDR1 SGDLS and CDR2 YYNGEE. CDR3 length: 16 residues. V lost 3 bases to trimming and J lost 1 base; unmatched junction nucleotides: 6.

This rearrangement joins TRBV6-5 to TRBJ2-6; 8 bases fit TRBD2. J was trimmed by 0 bases and V by 2 bases; bases with no gene match: 0. In germline, CDR1 is MNHEY, CDR2 SVGAGI. CDR3 length: 16 residues. The CDR3 DNA reads as TGTGCCAGCAGTTACAGCGGGAGCTCTGGGGCCAACGTCCTGACTTTC. Amino acids: CASSYSGSSGANVLTF.

In this sample, this clone turned up once. The CDR3 reads CASSQPLVVSEAFF. The CDR3 DNA sequence: TGTGCCAGCAGCCAACCGTTAGTAGTATCTGAAGCTTTCTTT. J is TRBJ1-1 and V is TRBV7-9; D unclear. The CDR3 spans 14 residues. The ends were cut back, 5 bases at V and 6 bases at J, with 16 bases in the middle. Germline CDR1 is SEHNR and CDR2 is FQNEAQ (reference sequence).

This clone showed up just a few times. The J gene is TRBJ1-2, the V gene TRBV5-1; 7 positions agree with TRBD1. This CDR3 spans 15 amino acids. Germline values: CDR1 SGHRS, CDR2 YFSETQ. J gave up 8 bases and V 4 bases, and 14 bases lay outside the gene matches. The CDR3 DNA sequence: TGCGCCAGCAGCGCCGGACAGGCCGTTTATGGGGGCTACACCTTC. It yields the protein CASSAGQAVYGGYTF.

This chain uses TRBV6-6 with TRBJ2-3; 7 positions match TRBD2. The CDR3 has 15 amino acids. Germline V gene sequence: CDR1 MNHNY, CDR2 SVGAGI (reference sequence). J gave up 0 bases and V 4 bases, and 4 bases lay outside the gene matches. The CDR3 loop reads CASSFAGESTDTQYF. As DNA, the CDR3 is TGTGCCAGCAGTTTCGCGGGGGAAAGCACAGATACGCAGTATTTT.

Remarks on this clone: This sample also contains other DNA sequences that code for the same CDR3. The genes are TRBV5-4 and TRBJ2-7; possible D gene TRBD2, 6 bases. Trimming pared 4 bases from V and 1 base from J, leaving 9 bases between. The CDR3 consists of 13 residues. The germline gives CDR1 SGHNT, CDR2 YYREEE (reference sequence). This CDR3 reads CASSLRGSYEQYF. For the CDR3, the DNA is TGTGCCAGCAGCCTCCGGGGGTCCTACGAGCAGTACTTC.

In its sample, this clone was seen a few times. The chain recombines TRBV6-5 with TRBJ1-2; 8 nucleotides match TRBD1. CDR3 length: 13 residues. Per the germline V gene, CDR1 is MNHEY and CDR2 is SVGAGI. Losses at the gene ends were 7 bases for V and 6 bases for J; bases not matched to a gene: 7. CDR3 bases: TGTGCCAGCACCCAGACAGGGGTGCATGGCTACACCTTC. This encodes CASTQTGVHGYTF.

This clone was observed a handful of times. This chain joins TRBV5-1 and TRBJ2-5, with D perhaps TRBD2 (6 bases). Trimming removed 4 bases from V and 2 bases from J, with 15 bases in between. In germline, CDR1 is SGHRS, CDR2 YFSETQ. The CDR3 runs to 15 residues. The chain's CDR3 is CASSPTLASQETQYF. The CDR3 DNA reads as TGCGCCAGCAGCCCAACCCTAGCGTCTCAAGAGACCCAGTACTTC. The entire variable domain, with the rest obtained from reference TRBV5-1 and TRBJ2-5, is as follows: KAGVTQTPRYLIKTRGQQVTLSCSPISGHRSVSWYQQTPGQGLQFLFEYFSETQRNKGNFPGRFSGRQFSNSRSEMNVSTLELGDSALYLCASSPTLASQETQYFGPGTRLLVL.

The chain is built from TRBV9 and TRBJ1-3; tentative D call: TRBD1 (5 bases). Trimming pared 2 bases from V and 0 bases from J, leaving 9 bases between. Germline-derived CDR1 and CDR2 are SGDLS and YYNGEE. CDR3 length: 15 amino acids. The CDR3: CASSVGGGSGNTIYF. In nucleotides, the CDR3 is TGTGCCAGCAGCGTTGGGGGGGGCTCTGGAAACACCATATATTTT.

The chain uses TRBV7-2 and TRBJ2-1; TRBD2 matches at 10 bases. With V trimmed by 0 bases and J by 4 bases, 6 bases remained unmatched. The CDR3 runs to 17 residues. CDR1 and CDR2 (germline): SGHTA, FQGNSA. Here the CDR3 reads CASSLAPGLASYNEQFF. As DNA, the CDR3 is TGTGCCAGCAGCTTAGCGCCGGGACTAGCGAGTTACAATGAGCAGTTCTTC.